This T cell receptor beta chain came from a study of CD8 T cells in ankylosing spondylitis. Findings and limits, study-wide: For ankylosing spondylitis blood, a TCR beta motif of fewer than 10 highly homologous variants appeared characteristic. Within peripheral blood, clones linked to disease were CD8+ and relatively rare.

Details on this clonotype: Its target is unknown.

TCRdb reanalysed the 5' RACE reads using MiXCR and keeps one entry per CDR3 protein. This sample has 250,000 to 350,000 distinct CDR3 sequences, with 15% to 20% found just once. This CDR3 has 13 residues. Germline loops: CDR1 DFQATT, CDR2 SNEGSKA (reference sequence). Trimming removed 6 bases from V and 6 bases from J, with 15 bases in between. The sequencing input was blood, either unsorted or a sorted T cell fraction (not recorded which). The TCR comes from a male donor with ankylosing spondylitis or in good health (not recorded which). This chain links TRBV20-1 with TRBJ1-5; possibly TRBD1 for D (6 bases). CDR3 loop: CSARGRDGQPQHF. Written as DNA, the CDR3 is TGCAGTGCCAGGGGCAGGGATGGTCAGCCCCAGCATTTT.